Listed below are T cell receptor beta chains from one sample, sequenced in a study of T cell clones after liver transplantation. The data were produced by immunoSEQ multiplex PCR, yet TCRdb's version contains in-frame clones alone and is incomplete. This table holds tens of thousands of clones, roughly 82% found once. Sequencing used CD4+ T cells from blood, obtained almost 47 months after liver transplant. The receptors come from a human patient who received a liver transplant. Some T cells may be transferred from the graft donor. Each CDR3 is given with its conserved first and last residue. D genes are given only for firm matches. Rows give clone size only sometimes, using once, few, many, or a class for an expanded clone.

len,abundance,j_gene,v_gene,d_gene,CDR3nt,CDR3aa
20,.,TRBJ2-2,TRBV15,TRBD2,TGTGCCACCAGCAGAGGGCCTGCTAGCGGGAGGCCCTCGCGGTCCGGGGAGCTGTTTTTT,CATSRGPASGRPSRSGELFF
16,.,TRBJ2-5,TRBV7-8,.,TGTGCCAGCAGCCTCCGGGACCTGATGTACCAAGAGACCCAGTACTTC,CASSLRDLMYQETQYF
15,.,TRBJ1-3,TRBV5-1,.,TGCGCCAGCAGCCTGCTGCAGGGCAGTGGAAACACCATATATTTT,CASSLLQGSGNTIYF
15,.,TRBJ2-5,TRBV19,TRBD1,TGTGCCAGTAGTATAATCCCGACAGGGATCGAGACCCAGTACTTC,CASSIIPTGIETQYF
14,few,TRBJ2-7,TRBV2,.,TGTGCCAGCAGTGTTGGCAGATTAAACTACGAGCAGTACTTC,CASSVGRLNYEQYF
12,.,TRBJ1-4,TRBV28,.,TGTGCCGCTAATGGGCGTAATGAAAAACTGTTTTTT,CAANGRNEKLFF
15,.,TRBJ2-1,TRBV7-3,.,TGTGCCAGCAGCTCAGGGGAGGCATCCTACAATGAGCAGTTCTTC,CASSSGEASYNEQFF
14,.,TRBJ2-7,TRBV7-2,TRBD1,TGTGCCAGCAGCCCACAGGGGACCTCCTACGAGCAGTACTTC,CASSPQGTSYEQYF
13,.,TRBJ1-5,TRBV28,.,TGTGCCAGCAGTTCTTATAGCAATCAGCCCCAGCATTTT,CASSSYSNQPQHF
17,.,TRBJ2-6,TRBV22-1,.,TGTCCTGGGAGGAATCCTCGCGAACAAAGTCGGGCCAACGTCCTGACTTTC,CPGRNPREQSRANVLTF
11,.,TRBJ2-7,TRBV6-5,.,TGTGCCAGCACCATGGGGGCAGAGCAGTACTTC,CASTMGAEQYF
16,.,TRBJ2-1,TRBV19,TRBD2,TGTGCCAGTAGTATAACCGGGACTAGCGGGCTAAATGAGCAGTTCTTC,CASSITGTSGLNEQFF
14,once,TRBJ1-5,TRBV6-5,.,TGTGCCAGCAGTTACCAGGCTATGACACAGCCCCAGCATTTT,CASSYQAMTQPQHF
14,.,TRBJ1-4,TRBV6-1,TRBD1,TGTGCCAGCAGTAGGGACAGGGTGAATGAAAAACTGTTTTTT,CASSRDRVNEKLFF
14,.,TRBJ1-1,TRBV19,.,TGTGCCAGTAGTATACCCCACGCGGTCACTGAAGCTTTCTTT,CASSIPHAVTEAFF
14,.,TRBJ1-2,TRBV28,.,TGTGCCAGCAGACTTCCCGTGGTGGGCTATGGCTACACCTTC,CASRLPVVGYGYTF
14,.,TRBJ2-1,TRBV25-1,TRBD1,TGTGCCAGCAGACAGGGGGGTGTTTACAATGAGCAGTTCTTC,CASRQGGVYNEQFF
16,.,TRBJ2-2,TRBV7-2,TRBD1,TGTGCCAGCAGCAGGACAGGGGTAGTTCGCACCGGGGAGCTGTTTTTT,CASSRTGVVRTGELFF
11,.,TRBJ2-1,TRBV6-8,.,TGTGCCAGCACTTTCTTTAGTGAGCAGTTCTTC,CASTFFSEQFF
14,.,TRBJ1-1,TRBV5-1,.,TGCGCCAGCAGCTTAGGCCAGGTTAACACTGAAGCTTTCTTT,CASSLGQVNTEAFF
15,.,TRBJ1-5,TRBV6-1,.,TGTGCCAGCAGAGCTACCGGGGTTAGCAATCAGCCCCAGCATTTT,CASRATGVSNQPQHF
14,.,TRBJ1-1,TRBV11-2,.,TGTGCCAGCAGCTTTCGCATGGAGAACACTGAAGCTTTCTTT,CASSFRMENTEAFF
14,.,TRBJ2-7,TRBV7-9,TRBD1,TGTGCCAGCAGCATACAGGGGGCAGGGTACGAGCAGTACTTC,CASSIQGAGYEQYF
16,.,TRBJ2-1,TRBV7-7,TRBD2,TGTGCCAGCAGCTTACCTACTAGCGGGGACTACAATGAGCAGTTCTTC,CASSLPTSGDYNEQFF
15,.,TRBJ2-1,TRBV18,TRBD1,TGTGCCAGCTCGCCACTGCAACAGGGGACGAATGAGCAGTTCTTC,CASSPLQQGTNEQFF
16,.,TRBJ2-7,TRBV5-1,TRBD1,TGCGCCAGCAGCATACAGGGGGGATCCCTATTTCTCGAGCAGTACTTC,CASSIQGGSLFLEQYF
15,.,TRBJ1-4,TRBV18,.,TGTGCCAGCTCACCACCCGACAGCTCTAATGAAAAACTGTTTTTT,CASSPPDSSNEKLFF
15,.,TRBJ2-3,TRBV19,.,TGTGCCAGTAGTGGAGCAGGGACTAGCACAGATACGCAGTATTTT,CASSGAGTSTDTQYF
14,.,TRBJ2-1,TRBV6-1,TRBD1,TGTGCCAGCAGTACCTCAGGGGGCCGCAATGAGCAGTTCTTC,CASSTSGGRNEQFF
16,.,TRBJ1-1,TRBV28,TRBD1,TGTGCCAGCAGTGACTCCACACGCAGGGGGGCCCGTGAAGCTTTCTTT,CASSDSTRRGAREAFF
15,.,TRBJ2-7,TRBV11-2,.,TGTGCCAGCAGCTCCTCCCGGAGTAGCGTAGGCGAGCAGTACTTC,CASSSSRSSVGEQYF
15,.,TRBJ2-3,TRBV30,.,TGTGCCTGGAGTGTTGGGGGGCGGGGGACAGATACGCAGTATTTT,CAWSVGGRGTDTQYF
14,once,TRBJ1-3,TRBV19,.,TGTGCCAGTACGCGGGCCCCGACTGGAAACACCATATATTTT,CASTRAPTGNTIYF
16,.,TRBJ2-3,TRBV7-7,TRBD1,TGTGCCAGCAGCACGGGGACAGGGGGAATGACAGATACGCAGTATTTT,CASSTGTGGMTDTQYF
16,.,TRBJ2-3,TRBV6-1,TRBD2,TGTGCCAGCAGTGCTAGCGGGAGGGCAACCACAGATACGCAGTATTTT,CASSASGRATTDTQYF
14,.,TRBJ2-7,TRBV11-2,.,TGTGCCAGCAGCATCCAGGGGATATCCTACGAGCAGTACTTC,CASSIQGISYEQYF
15,few,TRBJ1-5,TRBV28,TRBD1,TGTGCCAGCAAACTGGACAGGGTTCGGTACCAGCCCCAGCATTTT,CASKLDRVRYQPQHF
13,.,TRBJ2-3,TRBV2,TRBD2,TGTGCCAGCGTCGGGGGGAGCACAGATACGCAGTATTTT,CASVGGSTDTQYF
15,.,TRBJ1-5,TRBV19,.,TGTGCCAGTAGTATTAGTGGAGCGATCTATCAGCCCCAGCATTTT,CASSISGAIYQPQHF
16,once,TRBJ2-7,TRBV5-1,TRBD2,TGCGCCAGCAGCTTGGGCACTAGCGGGCCTTACTACGAGCAGTACTTC,CASSLGTSGPYYEQYF
15,.,TRBJ2-7,TRBV6-5,TRBD1,TGTGCCAGCAGTTACTCAGCGGACAGGGGCCACGAGCAGTACTTC,CASSYSADRGHEQYF
15,.,TRBJ1-1,TRBV25-1,TRBD1,TGTGCCAGCAGTGGGACAGGGGCCATGAACACTGAAGCTTTCTTT,CASSGTGAMNTEAFF
15,.,TRBJ1-1,TRBV28,.,TGTGCCAGCAGTTCTCAGGAGGGCCGGGGTCCTGAAGCTTTCTTT,CASSSQEGRGPEAFF
13,many,TRBJ1-2,TRBV25-1,TRBD1,TGTGCCAGTTCCCGACAGGGGAACTATGGCTACACCTTC,CASSRQGNYGYTF
15,.,TRBJ2-3,TRBV28,TRBD2,TGTGCCAGCAGTTTACGAGGCGGGAGCTCAGATACGCAGTATTTT,CASSLRGGSSDTQYF
15,once,TRBJ1-1,TRBV9,.,TGTGCCAGCAGCGCTACAGGGTGGGTGAACACTGAAGCTTTCTTT,CASSATGWVNTEAFF
14,.,TRBJ2-5,TRBV6-5,TRBD1,TGTGCCAGCAGTTACTCTTCAGGGGGAGAGACCCAGTACTTC,CASSYSSGGETQYF
12,.,TRBJ1-5,TRBV27,TRBD1,TGTGCCACCAGGACAGGGAATCAGCCCCAGCATTTT,CATRTGNQPQHF
17,.,TRBJ1-1,TRBV18,TRBD1,TGTGCCAGCTCACCAATGAGGACAGGGGCTGGGAACACTGAAGCTTTCTTT,CASSPMRTGAGNTEAFF
13,.,TRBJ1-2,TRBV7-6,.,TGTGCCAGCAGCGCGGACAGATTCTATGGCTACACCTTC,CASSADRFYGYTF
15,.,TRBJ1-3,TRBV28,.,TGTGCCAGCAGTCGGGGGACAAGCTCTGGAAACACCATATATTTT,CASSRGTSSGNTIYF
14,.,TRBJ2-6,TRBV19,.,TGTGCCACCCAAGGGAGATCTGGGGCCAACGTCCTGACTTTC,CATQGRSGANVLTF
12,.,TRBJ2-2,TRBV28,.,TGTGCCAGCAAGCGGCTAGCCGGGGAGCTGTTTTTT,CASKRLAGELFF